Presented here are 9 T cell receptor beta chains from one specimen sequenced in a study of blood T cell repertoires in COVID-19. The method was immunoSEQ multiplex PCR; TCRdb's version includes in-frame clones alone and lacks a portion of them. Here the sample spans tens of thousands of clones, about 88% being singletons. Material: peripheral blood. The receptors stem from a woman older than 75 with active or convalescent COVID-19.

The rearrangement links TRBV28 to TRBJ1-6, with TRBD1 as a possible D gene (6 bases). Germline V gene sequence: CDR1 MDHEN, CDR2 SYDVKM. V gave up 6 bases and J gave up 1 base, with 22 bases separating them. This CDR3 is built from 19 residues. CDR3 in DNA: TGTGCCAGCAGCCAAGTCCCGTGGGCAGGGGAGTCCTATAATTCACCCCTCCACTTT. Its protein is CASSQVPWAGESYNSPLHF.

The rearrangement links TRBV21-1 to TRBJ2-7; the D call TRBD2 from the table was never checked on the DNA. TRBV21-1 is a pseudogene locus. The CDR3 runs 14 residues. As DNA, the CDR3 is TGTGCCAGCAGCAAAGTGTGCGGAACCTACGAGCAGTACTTC. Translation: CASSKVCGTYEQYF.

The V call is TRBV24-1, the J call TRBJ2-3, with 9 nucleotides matching TRBD1. CDR3 length: 15 residues. The J segment lost 2 bases and the V segment lost 5 bases, leaving 4 bases of the junction unmatched. Germline CDR1 is KGHDR and CDR2 is SFDVKD. The CDR3: CATSVGTGLTDTQYF. The DNA of the CDR3 is TGTGCCACCAGTGTGGGGACAGGGCTCACAGATACGCAGTATTTT.

The V gene is TRBV2, the J gene TRBJ2-7, with 7 bases that match TRBD1. V gave up 8 bases and J gave up 3 bases; unmatched junction bases: 4. In germline, CDR1 is SNHLY, CDR2 FYNNEI. The CDR3 length is 12 residues. This CDR3 reads CASRTGSYEQYF. The CDR3 DNA is TGTGCCAGCCGGACAGGTAGCTACGAGCAGTACTTC.

The genes are TRBV7-2 and TRBJ1-6; TRBD1 might be the D (6 bases). This CDR3 has 13 residues. V was clipped by 5 bases and J by 8 bases, with 10 bases between them. CDR1 and CDR2 (germline): SGHTA, FQGNSA. The CDR3 DNA sequence: TGTGCCAGCAGCCTACAGGGTCATTCACCCCTCCACTTT. Residues: CASSLQGHSPLHF.

The CDR3 DNA is TGTGCCAGCAGCCGCCTACAGGGAGATACGCAGTATTTT. Translating gives CASSRLQGDTQYF. The chain joins TRBV27 to TRBJ2-3; possibly TRBD1 for D (6 bases). V shed 6 bases and J shed 5 bases, with 12 bases lying between them. This CDR3 is built from 13 residues. Germline CDR1 MNHEY, CDR2 SMNVEV (reference sequence).

This clone appeared once. The chain carries TRBV10-3 and TRBJ1-1; D uncertain. Per germline, CDR1 ENHRY and CDR2 SYGVKD. The V and J ends lost 0 bases and 2 bases respectively, with 7 bases between them. The CDR3 totals 14 residues. CDR3 amino acids: CAISESELNTEAFF. The CDR3 nucleotides are TGTGCCATCAGTGAGTCAGAACTCAACACTGAAGCTTTCTTT.

This clone came up once. The chain employs TRBV28 and TRBJ1-4; D is undetermined. V was trimmed by 4 bases and J by 0 bases, leaving 9 bases between them. The length of the CDR3 is 15 residues. Germline V lookup: CDR1 MDHEN, CDR2 SYDVKM. This CDR3 is CASSSSGATNEKLFF. CDR3 coding DNA: TGTGCCAGCAGTTCTTCAGGCGCAACTAATGAAAAACTGTTTTTT.

This rearrangement joins TRBV5-1 to TRBJ2-5; D may be TRBD2 (7 bases). This CDR3 is 14 amino acids long. Trimming pared 2 bases from V and 1 base from J, leaving 9 bases between. CDR1 and CDR2 (germline): SGHRS, YFSETQ. CDR3: CASSFGGPQETQYF. The CDR3 coding sequence is TGCGCCAGCAGCTTCGGGGGGCCCCAAGAGACCCAGTACTTC.